This TCR beta chain was recovered during a study of T cell responses to AZD1222 COVID-19 vaccine. Comment on this clone: What it recognizes is unknown.

Points from the study as a whole: The peak T cell response came first, and repertoires were sampled only after it.

This table comes from immunoSEQ multiplex PCR, and its TCRdb copy is limited to in-frame clones, with some not included. There are roughly 150,000 clones in the sample; around 92% occur only once, and roughly 3% lies in the top ten. The CDR3 totals 13 residues. J was trimmed by 9 bases and V by 2 bases; bases with no gene match: 6. Germline lookup yields CDR1 SGHNT and CDR2 YYREEE (reference sequence). This clonotype originated in an adult who received the AZD1222 COVID-19 vaccine. This sample comprised peripheral blood, obtained 28 days after the second AZD1222 dose. The chain joins TRBV5-4 to TRBJ1-1, with 8 bases aligning to TRBD1. The CDR3: CASSLGGTGKAFF. CDR3 nucleotides: TGTGCCAGCAGCTTAGGGGGGACAGGAAAAGCTTTCTTT.